This section outlines one TCR beta chain sequence together with its context. The record originates from a study of blood T cell repertoires in COVID-19. The assay was immunoSEQ multiplex PCR, and TCRdb's table has in-frame clones only and misses some. The table records roughly 250,000 clones, more than 75% of them present only once. The germline V gene encodes CDR1 MNHEY and CDR2 SVGEGT. V trimming: 5 bases; J trimming: 7 bases; junction bases outside the gene matches: 18. CDR3 length: 17 amino acids. This TCR came from a middle-aged man who had recovered from COVID-19. Sequenced: peripheral blood. The V call is TRBV6-2 or TRBV6-3, the J call TRBJ1-1; 8 bases fit TRBD1. The DNA for the CDR3 is TGTGCCAGCAGTCGTCACTTCCCCGGGACAGGTGAGAATGAAGCTTTCTTT. This codes for CASSRHFPGTGENEAFF.